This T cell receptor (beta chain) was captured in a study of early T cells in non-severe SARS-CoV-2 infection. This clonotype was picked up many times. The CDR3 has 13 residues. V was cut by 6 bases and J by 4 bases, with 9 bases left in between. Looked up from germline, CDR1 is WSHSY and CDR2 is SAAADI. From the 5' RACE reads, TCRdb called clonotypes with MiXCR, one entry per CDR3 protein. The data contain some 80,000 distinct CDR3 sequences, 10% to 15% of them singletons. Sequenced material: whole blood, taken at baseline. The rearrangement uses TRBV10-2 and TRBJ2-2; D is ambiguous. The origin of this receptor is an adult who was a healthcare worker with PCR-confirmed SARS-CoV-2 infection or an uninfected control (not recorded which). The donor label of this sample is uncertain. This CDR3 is CASRDEGTGELFF. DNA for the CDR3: TGCGCCAGCAGAGATGAAGGCACCGGGGAGCTGTTTTTT.